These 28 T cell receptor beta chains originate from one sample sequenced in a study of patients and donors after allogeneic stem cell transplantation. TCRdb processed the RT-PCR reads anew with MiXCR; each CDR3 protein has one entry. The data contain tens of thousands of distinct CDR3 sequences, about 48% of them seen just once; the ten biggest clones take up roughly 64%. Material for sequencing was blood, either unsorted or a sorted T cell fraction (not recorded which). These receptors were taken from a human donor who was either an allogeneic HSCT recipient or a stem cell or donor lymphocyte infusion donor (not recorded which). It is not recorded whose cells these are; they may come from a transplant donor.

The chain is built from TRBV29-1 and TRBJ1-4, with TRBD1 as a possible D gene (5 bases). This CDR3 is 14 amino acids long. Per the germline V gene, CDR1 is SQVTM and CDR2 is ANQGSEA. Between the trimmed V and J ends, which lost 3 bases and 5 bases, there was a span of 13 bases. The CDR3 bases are TGCAGCGTTGAGATCACGGACACCAATGAAAAACTGTTTTTT. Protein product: CSVEITDTNEKLFF.

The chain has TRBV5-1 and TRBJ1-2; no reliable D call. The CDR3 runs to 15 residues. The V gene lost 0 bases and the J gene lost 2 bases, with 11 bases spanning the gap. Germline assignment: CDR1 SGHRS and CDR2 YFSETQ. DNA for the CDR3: TGCGCCAGCAGCTTGGTTCCAGGAGAGAACTATGGCTACACCTTC. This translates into CASSLVPGENYGYTF.

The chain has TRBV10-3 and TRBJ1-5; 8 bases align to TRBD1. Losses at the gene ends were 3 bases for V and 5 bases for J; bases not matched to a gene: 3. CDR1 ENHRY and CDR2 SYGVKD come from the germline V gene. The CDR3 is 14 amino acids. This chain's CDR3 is CAISDRQGYQPQHF. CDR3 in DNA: TGTGCCATCAGTGACCGACAGGGGTATCAGCCCCAGCATTTT.

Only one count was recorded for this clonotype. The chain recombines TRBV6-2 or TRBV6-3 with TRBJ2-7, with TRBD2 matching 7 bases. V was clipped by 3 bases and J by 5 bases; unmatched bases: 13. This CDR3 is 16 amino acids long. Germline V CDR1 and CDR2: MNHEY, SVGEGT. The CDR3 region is CASSYSLADPRDEQYF. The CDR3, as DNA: TGTGCCAGCAGTTATTCCCTAGCGGACCCGAGGGACGAGCAGTACTTC.

CDR3 in amino acids: CASSVALRQGPSEQYF. DNA for the CDR3: TGTGCCAGCAGCGTAGCCCTTAGACAGGGGCCCAGCGAGCAGTACTTC. The chain recombines TRBV9 with TRBJ2-7, with 8 bases matching TRBD1. J lost 6 bases, V lost 0 bases, and 11 bases had no gene match. This CDR3 has 16 residues. Germline lookup yields CDR1 SGDLS and CDR2 YYNGEE.

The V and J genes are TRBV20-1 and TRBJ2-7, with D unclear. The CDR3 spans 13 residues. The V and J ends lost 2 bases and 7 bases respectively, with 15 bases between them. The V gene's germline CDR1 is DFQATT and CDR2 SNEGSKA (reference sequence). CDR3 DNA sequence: TGCAGTGCTAGATTCGGGTACGCGGAGGAGCAGTACTTC. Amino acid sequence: CSARFGYAEEQYF.

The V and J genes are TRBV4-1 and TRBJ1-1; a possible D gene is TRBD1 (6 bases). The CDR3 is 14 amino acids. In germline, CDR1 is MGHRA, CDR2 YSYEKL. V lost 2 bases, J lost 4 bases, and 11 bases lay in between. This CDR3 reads CASSQRRGVTEAFF. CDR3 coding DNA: TGCGCCAGCAGCCAACGTAGGGGGGTCACTGAAGCTTTCTTT.

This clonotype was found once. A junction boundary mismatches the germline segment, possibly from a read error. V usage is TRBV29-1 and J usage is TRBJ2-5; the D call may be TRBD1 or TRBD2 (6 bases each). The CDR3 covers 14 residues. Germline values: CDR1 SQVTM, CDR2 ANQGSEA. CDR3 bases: TGCAGCGTTGAAGTTCCGGGGGCCCAAGGGACCCAGTACTTC. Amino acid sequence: CSVEVPGAQGTQYF.

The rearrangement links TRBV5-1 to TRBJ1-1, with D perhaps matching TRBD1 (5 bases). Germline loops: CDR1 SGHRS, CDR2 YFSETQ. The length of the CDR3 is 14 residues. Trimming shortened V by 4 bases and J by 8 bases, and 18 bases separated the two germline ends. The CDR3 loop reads CASSQSPGRGEAFF. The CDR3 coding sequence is TGCGCCAGCAGCCAATCCCCGGGACGCGGAGAAGCTTTCTTT.

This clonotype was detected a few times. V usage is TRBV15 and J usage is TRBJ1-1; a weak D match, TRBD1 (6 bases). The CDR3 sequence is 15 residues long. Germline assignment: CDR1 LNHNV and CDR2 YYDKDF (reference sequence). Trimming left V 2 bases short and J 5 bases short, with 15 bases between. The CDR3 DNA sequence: TGTGCCACCAGCAGATTGCCTCAGGGGTGGACTGAAGCTTTCTTT. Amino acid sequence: CATSRLPQGWTEAFF.

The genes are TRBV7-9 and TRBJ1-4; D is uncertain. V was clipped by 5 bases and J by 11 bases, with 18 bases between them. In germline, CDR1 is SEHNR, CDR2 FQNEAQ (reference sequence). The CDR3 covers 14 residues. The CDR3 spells CASSHPGPDAKLFF. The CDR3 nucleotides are TGTGCCAGCAGCCACCCTGGCCCGGACGCGAAACTGTTTTTT.

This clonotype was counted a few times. The CDR3, as DNA: TGTGCCATCAGTGAGAAGGGGGCTGGAAACACCATATATTTT. Its protein product is CAISEKGAGNTIYF. This chain joins TRBV10-3 and TRBJ1-3; D may be TRBD1 (6 bases). The CDR3 consists of 14 residues. Trimming took 2 bases from V and 2 from J, leaving 7 bases between them. CDR1 is ENHRY and CDR2 is SYGVKD in the germline V gene.

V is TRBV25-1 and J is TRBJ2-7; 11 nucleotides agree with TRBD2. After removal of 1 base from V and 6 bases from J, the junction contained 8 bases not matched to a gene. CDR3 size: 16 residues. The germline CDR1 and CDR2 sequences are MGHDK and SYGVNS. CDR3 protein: CASSESSLAGGFEQYF. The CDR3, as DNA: TGTGCCAGCAGTGAATCGTCGCTAGCGGGAGGTTTCGAGCAGTACTTC.

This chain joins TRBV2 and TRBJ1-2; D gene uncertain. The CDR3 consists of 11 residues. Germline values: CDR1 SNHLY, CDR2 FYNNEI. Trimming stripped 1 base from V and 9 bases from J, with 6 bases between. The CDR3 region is CASSEEGSYTF. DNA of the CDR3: TGTGCCAGCAGTGAAGAAGGAAGCTACACCTTC.

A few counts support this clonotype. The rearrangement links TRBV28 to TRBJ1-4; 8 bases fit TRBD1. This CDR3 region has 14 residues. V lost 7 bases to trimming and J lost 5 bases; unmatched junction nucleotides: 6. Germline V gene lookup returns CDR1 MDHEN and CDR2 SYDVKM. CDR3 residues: CASKVGQGNEKLFF. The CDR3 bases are TGTGCCAGCAAGGTCGGACAGGGAAATGAAAAACTGTTTTTT.

CDR3 loop: CASSGRGTISTEAFF. In DNA, the CDR3 is TGTGCCAGCAGTGGACGCGGGACTATTTCCACTGAAGCTTTCTTT. V and J are TRBV27 and TRBJ1-1, with D possibly TRBD1 on 5 matching bases. This CDR3 has 15 residues. Germline CDR1 is MNHEY and CDR2 is SMNVEV (reference sequence). V was shortened by 5 bases and J by 4 bases, with 17 bases between the two germline ends.

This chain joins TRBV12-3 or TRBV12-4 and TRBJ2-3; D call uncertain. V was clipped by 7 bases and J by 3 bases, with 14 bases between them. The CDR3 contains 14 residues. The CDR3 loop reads CASNLDPVTDTQYF. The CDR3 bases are TGTGCCAGCAACCTCGACCCCGTTACAGATACGCAGTATTTT.

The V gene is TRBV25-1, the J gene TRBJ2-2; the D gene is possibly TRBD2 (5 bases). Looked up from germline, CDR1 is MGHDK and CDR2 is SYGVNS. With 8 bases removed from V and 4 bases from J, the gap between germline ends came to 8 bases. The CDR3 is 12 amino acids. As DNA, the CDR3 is TGTGCCAGCCGGGGAAGCACCGGGGAGCTGTTTTTT. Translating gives CASRGSTGELFF.

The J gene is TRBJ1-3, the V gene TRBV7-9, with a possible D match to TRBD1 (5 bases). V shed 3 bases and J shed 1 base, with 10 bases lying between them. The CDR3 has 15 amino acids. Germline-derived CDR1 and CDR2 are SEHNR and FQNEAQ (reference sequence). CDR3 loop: CASSFYRISGNTIYF. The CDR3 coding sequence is TGTGCCAGCAGCTTTTACAGGATTTCTGGAAACACCATATATTTT.

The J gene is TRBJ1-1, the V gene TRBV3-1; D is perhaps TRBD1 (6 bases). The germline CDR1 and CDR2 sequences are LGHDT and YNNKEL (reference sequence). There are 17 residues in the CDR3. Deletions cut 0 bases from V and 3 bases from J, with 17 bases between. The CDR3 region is CASSQDRGAPGDTEAFF. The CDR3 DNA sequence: TGTGCCAGCAGCCAAGATCGGGGGGCCCCGGGGGACACTGAAGCTTTCTTT.

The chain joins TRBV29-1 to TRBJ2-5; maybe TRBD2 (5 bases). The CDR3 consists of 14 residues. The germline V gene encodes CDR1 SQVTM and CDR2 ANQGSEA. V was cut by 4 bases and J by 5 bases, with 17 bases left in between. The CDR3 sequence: CSVAGWGSGETQYF. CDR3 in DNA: TGCAGCGTTGCGGGGTGGGGAAGTGGCGAGACCCAGTACTTC.

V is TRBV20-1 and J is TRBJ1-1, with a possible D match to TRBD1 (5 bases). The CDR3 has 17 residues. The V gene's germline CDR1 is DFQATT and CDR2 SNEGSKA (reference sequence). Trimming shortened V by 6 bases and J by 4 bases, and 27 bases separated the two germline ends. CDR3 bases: TGCAGTGCCCCCCGGGCCCAGGGACTCTCGGTGGGCACTGAAGCTTTCTTT. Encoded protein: CSAPRAQGLSVGTEAFF.

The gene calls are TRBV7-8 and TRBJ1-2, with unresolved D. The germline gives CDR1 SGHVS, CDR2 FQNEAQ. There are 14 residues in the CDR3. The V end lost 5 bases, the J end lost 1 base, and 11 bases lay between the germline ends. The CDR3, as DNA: TGTGCCAGCAGCCCCACCCTCCTTAACTATGGCTACACCTTC. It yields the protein CASSPTLLNYGYTF.

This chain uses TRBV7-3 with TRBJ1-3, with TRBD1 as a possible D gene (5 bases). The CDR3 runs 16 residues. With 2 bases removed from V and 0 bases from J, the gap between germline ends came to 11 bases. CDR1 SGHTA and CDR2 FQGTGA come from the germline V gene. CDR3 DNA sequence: TGTGCCAGCAGCTTAGGGACCTCCGGCTCTGGAAACACCATATATTTT. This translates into CASSLGTSGSGNTIYF.

The CDR3 sequence: CASSLGQGRLNEQFF. As DNA, the CDR3 is TGCGCCAGCAGCTTGGGTCAGGGGAGGCTGAATGAGCAGTTCTTC. The genes are TRBV5-1 and TRBJ2-1; perhaps D is TRBD1 or TRBD2 (6 bases each). The CDR3 contains 15 residues. V was trimmed by 0 bases and J by 7 bases, leaving 14 bases between them. From germline, CDR1 is SGHRS and CDR2 YFSETQ.

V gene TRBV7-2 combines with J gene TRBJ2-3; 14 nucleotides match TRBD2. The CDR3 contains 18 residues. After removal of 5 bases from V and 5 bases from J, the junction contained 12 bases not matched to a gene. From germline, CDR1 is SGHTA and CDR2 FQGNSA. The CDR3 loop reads CASSLRLAGGPMGDTQYF. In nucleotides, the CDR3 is TGTGCCAGCAGCCTCAGACTAGCGGGAGGGCCGATGGGAGATACGCAGTATTTT. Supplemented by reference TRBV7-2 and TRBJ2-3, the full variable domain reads GAGVSQSPSNKVTEKGKDVELRCDPISGHTALYWYRQSLGQGLEFLIYFQGNSAPDKSGLPSDRFSAERTGGSVSTLTIQRTQQEDSAVYLCASSLRLAGGPMGDTQYFGPGTRLTVL.

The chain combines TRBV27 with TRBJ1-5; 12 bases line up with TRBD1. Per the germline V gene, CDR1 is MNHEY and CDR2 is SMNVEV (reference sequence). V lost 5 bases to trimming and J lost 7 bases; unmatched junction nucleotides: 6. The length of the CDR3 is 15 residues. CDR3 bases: TGTGCCAGCAGTACCTCCGGGACAGGGGGCCAGCCCCAGCATTTT. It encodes CASSTSGTGGQPQHF.

CDR3: CASSSRDRDSGNTIYF. CDR3 coding DNA: TGTGCCAGCAGCTCGCGGGACCGAGACTCTGGAAACACCATATATTTT. The V call is TRBV7-9, the J call TRBJ1-3; a weak D match, TRBD1 (5 bases). Germline CDR1 is SEHNR and CDR2 is FQNEAQ (reference sequence). The germline V and J ends were trimmed by 4 bases and 0 bases, with 13 bases remaining between them. CDR3 length equals 16 residues.